These 2 T cell receptor beta chains share one sample of origin, sequenced in a study of T-cell reconstitution after alpha-beta-depleted transplantation in children. During its preparation, the TCRbeta library received unique molecular identifiers. One entry per CDR3 protein, called by TCRdb with MiXCR from the PCR reads. The sample has 700,000 to 950,000 distinct CDR3 sequences; 15% to 20% are singletons. This specimen was PBMCs, mostly from graft donor cells, taken 360 days after TCRalphabeta/CD19-depleted stem cell transplant. The receptors were gathered from a male patient younger than 18 who had a stem cell transplant for acute lymphoblastic leukemia, so the T cells may come from the graft donor.

This clonotype came up a few times. This chain joins TRBV29-1 and TRBJ1-2, with TRBD1 matching over 8 bases. Unmatched junction bases numbered 5, after V lost 4 bases and J lost 7 bases. Germline V gene lookup returns CDR1 SQVTM and CDR2 ANQGSEA. CDR3 length: 12 residues. CDR3 region: CSVGGRGRGYTF. The DNA for the CDR3 is TGCAGCGTTGGTGGCAGGGGGCGTGGCTACACCTTC.

This sequence joins TRBV29-1 and TRBJ2-7; the match to TRBD1 covers 11 bases. The junction had 2 bases not matched to a gene; V was cut back by 0 bases and J by 1 base. Germline V lookup: CDR1 SQVTM, CDR2 ANQGSEA. The CDR3 totals 15 residues. The CDR3 DNA is TGCAGCGTTGAAGAGGGACAGGGGGTGTCCTACGAGCAGTACTTC. Its protein is CSVEEGQGVSYEQYF.